This section outlines one T cell receptor beta chain sequence together with its context. It has no known antigen specificity. The record has no base qualities; no much larger clone is one base away. The immunoSEQ Assay, a bias-controlled multiplex PCR, was used to amplify TCRbeta CDR3 regions from genomic DNA. Per the authors' processing: The number of nucleated cells in each sample was estimated by amplification of reference gene primers within the assay. To quantify the absolute abundance of each unique TCRbeta CDR3 rearrangement, sequence reads were collapsed and filtered. For each sample, productive Simpson clonality was calculated by taking the square root of Simpson's diversity index across productive rearrangements. TCRdb provides this immuneACCESS table in a form limited to in-frame rearrangements. Some clones are lacking; in checked studies, under half of them reflect an unresolved V gene, and why the rest are absent is not known. Clone size and the V and J calls come from that table; the DNA yielded D and trimming. Within this sample are approximately 52,000 clones, with roughly nine tenths of them counted one time only. The top ten constitute more than 15% of the sample.

Whole blood was collected in K2EDTA tubes by collaborating institutions according to the institutions' own protocols. For TCRbeta analysis, collaborators shipped samples in one of three forms: frozen whole blood, isolated PBMCs, or DNA extracted from either of those sample types. This sample is part of a study of blood T cell repertoires in COVID-19 (dated by TCRdb to the early 2020s). Study-level background: Samples from collaborators originated in the United States, Italy and Spain and spanned both the acute and convalescent phases of COVID-19. The prospective study material was composed of cDNA or gDNA derived from T cells, B-cell-depleted T cells, or PBMCs. Deeply sampled blood TCRbeta repertoires from subjects exposed to, actively infected with, or recovered from COVID-19 were included in the dataset. The repertoires were made available in a free public database intended to serve as a resource for research on the immune response to SARS-CoV-2. The samples were drawn from the first 160 participants of the ongoing ImmuneRACE study and from some 1,300 subjects provided by 6 global collaborators. Sample metadata almost always included a de-identified subject ID, COVID-19 status, age in years and sex. Where HLA class I and class II types were available, the types were taken from metadata supplied by the sample provider, not from assay-based typing. Overall results and qualifications from the work: Clinical and demographic metadata were provided uncurated, with the amount varying by source and participant.

Based on the germline V gene, the CDR1 and CDR2 sequences are KGHSH and LQKENI. From cysteine to phenylalanine, the CDR3 is 16 amino acids long. CDR3 DNA only is kept here, 48 bases in frame from base 1. Trimming removed 5 bases from V and 3 bases from J; the gene matches leave 9 bases unexplained. Recombination joined TRBV18 with TRBJ2-7; TRBD2 matches 11 bases in the middle. The sequence was obtained from a human donor with active COVID-19. The donor label of this sample is uncertain. Sample: peripheral blood. The DNA sequence reads TGTGCCAGCTCAGACGGACTAGCGGGCCTATTCTACGAGCAGTACTTC. It codes for CASSDGLAGLFYEQYF. This CDR3, with the reference TRBV18 and TRBJ2-7 proteins standing in past its ends, gives the full variable domain NAGVMQNPRHLVRRRGQEARLRCSPMKGHSHVYWYRQLPEEGLKFMVYLQKENIIDESGMPKERFSAEFPKEGPSILRIQQVVRGDSAAYFCASSDGLAGLFYEQYFGPGTRLTVT.